This TCR beta chain was identified during a study of shared clonotypes between healthy human individuals. The wider study: The study enrolled a couple of women and a few men aged 18 to 49. Study-wide results and limits: The authors sampled blood alone, and tissue repertoires likely differ.

Original analysis: Filtering of immunoSEQ junctional sequences could not match full-length read filtering. The method was immunoSEQ multiplex PCR; TCRdb's version includes in-frame clones alone and lacks a portion of them. That table is the source of V, J and clone size, and D and trimming were worked out from the DNA. The sample includes 750,000 to 1,000,000 clones, approximately 92% of them seen just once. CDR3 length: 14 residues. The germline gives CDR1 SGHVS, CDR2 FQNEAQ. The trim removed 3 bases at V and 3 bases at J, leaving 2 bases unmatched. Positive CCR7 selection of CD45RO-negative cells yielded the naive CD8 cells, and terminally differentiated effector memory CD45RA+ cells were excluded. As to this clone: Its antigen is as yet unknown.

The chain combines TRBV7-8 with TRBJ2-5; 9 bases are shared with TRBD2. The clonotype originates from a young man in good health. Specimen: naive CD8+ T cells sorted from blood. Here the CDR3 reads CASSFLAGKETQYF. The CDR3 nucleotides are TGTGCCAGCAGCTTTCTAGCGGGAAAAGAGACCCAGTACTTC.